This T cell receptor beta chain stems from a study of blood T cell repertoires in COVID-19. Overall study: Researchers got acute and convalescent COVID-19 samples from the United States, Italy and Spain.

In the study's own analysis: Reference gene primer amplification gave estimated nucleated cell counts. Produced via immunoSEQ multiplex PCR; TCRdb's table is partial and in-frame only. V and J calls and clone size follow that table, whereas D and trimming were derived from the DNA. The sample records fewer than 450,000 clones, about nine tenths being singletons. Trimming pared 5 bases from V and 4 bases from J, leaving 11 bases between. This CDR3 contains 13 residues. Germline loops: CDR1 MNHEY, CDR2 SVGAGI. This receptor was obtained from a woman in her sixties or seventies with COVID-19, enrolled during active disease. Sequences were obtained from peripheral blood. The genes are TRBV6-5 and TRBJ2-5; maybe TRBD1 (6 bases). The CDR3 bases are TGTGCCAGCAGTATACAGGGACCAGAGACCCAGTACTTC. Translation: CASSIQGPETQYF.